This T cell receptor (beta chain) was obtained from a study of T cells in localized non-small cell lung cancer. Looked up from germline, CDR1 is SGHTA and CDR2 is FQGTGA. The CDR3 contains 13 residues. V was trimmed by 5 bases and J by 15 bases, leaving 20 bases between them. This table comes from immunoSEQ multiplex PCR, and its TCRdb copy is limited to in-frame clones, with some not included. Of around 130,000 clones listed, about 90% are singletons. This specimen consisted of peripheral blood, obtained before any cancer treatment. The TCR sequence derives from a female donor older than 55 with stage I lung adenocarcinoma. The rearrangement links TRBV7-3 to TRBJ2-1; TRBD1 or TRBD2 may be the D gene (5 bases each). CDR3 nucleotide sequence: TGTGCCAGCAGCCCAAACCCCGGGACGATGGCGTTCTTC. It encodes CASSPNPGTMAFF.